This T cell receptor beta chain was sequenced for a study of T cell responses to AZD1222 COVID-19 vaccine. Libraries were prepared by immunoSEQ multiplex PCR; TCRdb keeps only in-frame clonotypes and omits some of them. Found here are about 140,000 clones, more than 70% of them singletons; the top ten hold approximately 3.1%. Germline loops: CDR1 SGHNT, CDR2 YYREEE (reference sequence). The trim removed 1 base at V and 3 bases at J, leaving 8 bases unmatched. The CDR3 consists of 16 residues. The sequence was collected from an adult in good health. The chain links TRBV5-4 to TRBJ1-2; TRBD1 matches at 8 bases. Sequencing was performed on peripheral blood, taken on day 0 of AZD1222 vaccination. For the CDR3, the DNA is TGTGCCAGCAGCTTGATGGACAGGGACAGGCACTATGGCTACACCTTC. Translated, it gives CASSLMDRDRHYGYTF.